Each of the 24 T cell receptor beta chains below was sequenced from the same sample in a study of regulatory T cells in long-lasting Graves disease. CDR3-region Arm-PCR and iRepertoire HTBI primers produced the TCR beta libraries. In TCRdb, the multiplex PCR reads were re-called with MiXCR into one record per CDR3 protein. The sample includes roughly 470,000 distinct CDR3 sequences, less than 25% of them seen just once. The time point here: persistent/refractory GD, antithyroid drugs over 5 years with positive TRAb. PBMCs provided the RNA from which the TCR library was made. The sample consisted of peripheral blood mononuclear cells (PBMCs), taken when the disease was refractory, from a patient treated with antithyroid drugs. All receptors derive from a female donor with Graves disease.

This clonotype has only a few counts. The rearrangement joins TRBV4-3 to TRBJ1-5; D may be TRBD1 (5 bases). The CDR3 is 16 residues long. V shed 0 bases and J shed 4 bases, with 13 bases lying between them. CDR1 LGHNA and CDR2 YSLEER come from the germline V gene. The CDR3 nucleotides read TGCGCCAGCAGCCAAGATCGGGGCGCGTGGAATCAGCCCCAGCATTTT. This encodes CASSQDRGAWNQPQHF.

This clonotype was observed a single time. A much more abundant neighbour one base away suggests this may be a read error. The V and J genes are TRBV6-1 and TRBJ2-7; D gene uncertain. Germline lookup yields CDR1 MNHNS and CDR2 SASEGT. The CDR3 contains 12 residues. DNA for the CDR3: TGTGCCAGCAGTGAATCTCTCTACGGGCAGTACTTC. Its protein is CASSESLYGQYF.

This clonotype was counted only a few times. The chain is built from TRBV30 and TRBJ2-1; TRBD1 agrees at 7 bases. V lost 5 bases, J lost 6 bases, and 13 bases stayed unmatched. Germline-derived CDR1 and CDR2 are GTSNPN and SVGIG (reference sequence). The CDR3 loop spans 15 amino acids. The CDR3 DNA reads TGTGCCTGGGATATAGTAAAGGGGGCCGGCAATGAGCAGTTCTTC. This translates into CAWDIVKGAGNEQFF.

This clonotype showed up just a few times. The CDR3 coding sequence is TGCGCCAGCAGCCGCGGGACAGGGGGAGAGTACGTGGGGCAGTACTTC. This encodes CASSRGTGGEYVGQYF. This rearrangement joins TRBV5-1 to TRBJ2-7, with 11 bases identical to TRBD1. Germline lookup yields CDR1 SGHRS and CDR2 YFSETQ. The CDR3 spans 16 residues. The J segment lost 9 bases and the V segment lost 4 bases, leaving 15 bases of the junction unmatched.

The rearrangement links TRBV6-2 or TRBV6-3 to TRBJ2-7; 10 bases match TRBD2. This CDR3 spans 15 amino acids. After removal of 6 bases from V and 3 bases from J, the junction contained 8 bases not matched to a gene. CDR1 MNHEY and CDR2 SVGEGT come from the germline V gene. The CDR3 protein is CASSIRVAGGYEQYF. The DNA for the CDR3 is TGTGCCAGCAGCATCCGAGTAGCGGGAGGCTACGAGCAGTACTTC.

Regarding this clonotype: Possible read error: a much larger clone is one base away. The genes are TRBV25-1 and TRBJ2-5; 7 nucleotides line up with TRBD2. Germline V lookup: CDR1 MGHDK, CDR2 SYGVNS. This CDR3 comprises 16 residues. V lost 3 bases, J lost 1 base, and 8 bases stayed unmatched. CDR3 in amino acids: CASSDMASGPQETQYF. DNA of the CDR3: TGTGCCAGCAGTGATATGGCTAGCGGCCCCCAAGAGACCCAGTACTTC.

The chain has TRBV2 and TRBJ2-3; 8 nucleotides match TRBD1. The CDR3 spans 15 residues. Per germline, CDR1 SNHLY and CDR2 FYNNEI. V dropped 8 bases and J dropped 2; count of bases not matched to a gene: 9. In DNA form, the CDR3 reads TGTGCCAGCTGCAGGGGGCGCGTGGACACAGATACGCAGTATTTT. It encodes CASCRGRVDTDTQYF.

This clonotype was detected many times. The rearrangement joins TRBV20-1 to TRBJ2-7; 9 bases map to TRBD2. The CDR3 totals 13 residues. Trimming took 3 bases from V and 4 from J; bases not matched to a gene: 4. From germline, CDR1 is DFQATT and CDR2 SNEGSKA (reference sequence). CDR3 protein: CSASSGSAYEQYF. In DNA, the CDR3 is TGCAGTGCTAGTAGCGGGAGCGCGTACGAGCAGTACTTC.

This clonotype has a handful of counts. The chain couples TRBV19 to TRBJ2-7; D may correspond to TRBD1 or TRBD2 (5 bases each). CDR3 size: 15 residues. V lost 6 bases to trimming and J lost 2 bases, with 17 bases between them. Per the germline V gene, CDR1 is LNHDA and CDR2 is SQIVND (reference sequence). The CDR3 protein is CASRSGRHGTYEQYF. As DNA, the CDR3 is TGTGCCAGTAGATCGGGGCGGCACGGAACCTACGAGCAGTACTTC.

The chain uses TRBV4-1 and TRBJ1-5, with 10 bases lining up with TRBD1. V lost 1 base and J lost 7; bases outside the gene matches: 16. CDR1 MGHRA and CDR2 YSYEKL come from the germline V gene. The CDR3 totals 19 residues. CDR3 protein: CASSQVTPGQGMGSQPQHF. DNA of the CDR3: TGCGCCAGCAGCCAAGTAACTCCGGGACAGGGGATGGGAAGCCAGCCCCAGCATTTT.

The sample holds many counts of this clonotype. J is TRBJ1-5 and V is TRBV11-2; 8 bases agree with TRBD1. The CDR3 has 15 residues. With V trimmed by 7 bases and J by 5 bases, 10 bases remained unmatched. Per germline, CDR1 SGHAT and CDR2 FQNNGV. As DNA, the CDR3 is TGTGCCAGCACCGCGGGGACAGGTAGTTATCAGCCCCAGCATTTT. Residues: CASTAGTGSYQPQHF.

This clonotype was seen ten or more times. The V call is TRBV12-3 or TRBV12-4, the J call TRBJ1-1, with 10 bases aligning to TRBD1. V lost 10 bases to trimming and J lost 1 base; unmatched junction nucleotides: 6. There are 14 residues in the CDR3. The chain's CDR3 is CATKGQGENTEAFF. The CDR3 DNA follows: TGTGCCACCAAAGGACAGGGGGAGAACACTGAAGCTTTCTTT.

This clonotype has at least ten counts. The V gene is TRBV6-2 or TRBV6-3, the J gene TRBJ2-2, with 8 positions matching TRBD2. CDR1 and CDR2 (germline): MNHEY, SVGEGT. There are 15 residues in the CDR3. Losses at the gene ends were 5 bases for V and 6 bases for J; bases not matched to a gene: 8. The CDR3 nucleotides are TGTGCCAGCAGTAACTTAGCGGGACGGGCCGGGGAGCTGTTTTTT. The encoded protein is CASSNLAGRAGELFF.

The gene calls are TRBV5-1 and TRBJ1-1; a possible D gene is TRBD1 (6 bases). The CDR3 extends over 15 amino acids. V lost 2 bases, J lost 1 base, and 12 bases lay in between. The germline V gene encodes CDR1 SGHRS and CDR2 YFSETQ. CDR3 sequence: CASSFYWGPNTEAFF. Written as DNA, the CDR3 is TGCGCCAGCAGCTTCTACTGGGGGCCGAACACTGAAGCTTTCTTT.

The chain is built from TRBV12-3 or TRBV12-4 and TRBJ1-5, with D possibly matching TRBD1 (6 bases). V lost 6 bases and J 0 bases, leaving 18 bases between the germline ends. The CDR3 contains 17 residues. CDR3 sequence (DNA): TGTGCCAGCAGCCTTGAGGGAGGGGGTAATAGCAATCAGCCCCAGCATTTT. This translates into CASSLEGGGNSNQPQHF.

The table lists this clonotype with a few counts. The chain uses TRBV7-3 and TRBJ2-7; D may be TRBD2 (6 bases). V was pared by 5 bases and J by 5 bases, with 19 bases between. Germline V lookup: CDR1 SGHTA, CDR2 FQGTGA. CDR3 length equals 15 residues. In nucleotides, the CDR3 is TGTGCCAGCAGCCCAGGGAGGCACCGGATAAACGAGCAGTACTTC. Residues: CASSPGRHRINEQYF.

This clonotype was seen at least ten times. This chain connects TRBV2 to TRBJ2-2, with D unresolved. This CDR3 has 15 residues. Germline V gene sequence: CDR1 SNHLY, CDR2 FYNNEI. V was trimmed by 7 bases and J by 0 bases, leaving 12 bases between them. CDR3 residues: CASKKGAANTGELFF. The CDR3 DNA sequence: TGTGCCAGCAAAAAAGGTGCCGCGAACACCGGGGAGCTGTTTTTT.

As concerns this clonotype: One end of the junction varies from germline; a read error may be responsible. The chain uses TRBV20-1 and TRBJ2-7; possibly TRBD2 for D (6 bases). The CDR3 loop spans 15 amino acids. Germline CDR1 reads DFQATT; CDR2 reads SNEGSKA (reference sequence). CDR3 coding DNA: TGCAGTGCCCGAAGGAGAGGGGCTGGGGGGTACGGGCAGTACTTC. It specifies CSARRRGAGGYGQYF.

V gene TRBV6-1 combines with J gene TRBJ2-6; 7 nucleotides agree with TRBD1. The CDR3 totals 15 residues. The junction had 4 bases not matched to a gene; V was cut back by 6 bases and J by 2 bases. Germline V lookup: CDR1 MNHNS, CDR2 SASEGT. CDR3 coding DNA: TGTGCCAGCAGGACACAGGGGACTGGGGCCAACGTCCTGACTTTC. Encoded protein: CASRTQGTGANVLTF.

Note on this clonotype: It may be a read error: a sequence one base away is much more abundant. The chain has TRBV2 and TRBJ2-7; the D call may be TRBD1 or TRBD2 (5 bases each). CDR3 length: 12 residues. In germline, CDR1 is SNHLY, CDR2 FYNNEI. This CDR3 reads CASGELGDEQYF. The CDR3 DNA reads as TGTGCCAGCGGTGAATTGGGGGACGAGCAGTACTTC.

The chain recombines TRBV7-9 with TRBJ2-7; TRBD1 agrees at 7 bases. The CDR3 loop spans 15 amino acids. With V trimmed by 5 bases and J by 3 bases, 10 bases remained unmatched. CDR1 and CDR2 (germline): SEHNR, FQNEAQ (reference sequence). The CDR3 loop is CASSPELTGNYEQYF. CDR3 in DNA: TGTGCCAGCAGCCCAGAACTGACAGGGAACTACGAGCAGTACTTC.

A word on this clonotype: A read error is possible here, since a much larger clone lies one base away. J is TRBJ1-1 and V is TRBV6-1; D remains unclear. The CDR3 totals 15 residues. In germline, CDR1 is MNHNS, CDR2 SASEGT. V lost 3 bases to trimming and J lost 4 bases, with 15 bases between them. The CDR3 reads CASSDKERGVTEAFF. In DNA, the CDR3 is TGTGCCAGCAGTGATAAGGAGCGGGGAGTCACTGAAGCTTTCTTT.

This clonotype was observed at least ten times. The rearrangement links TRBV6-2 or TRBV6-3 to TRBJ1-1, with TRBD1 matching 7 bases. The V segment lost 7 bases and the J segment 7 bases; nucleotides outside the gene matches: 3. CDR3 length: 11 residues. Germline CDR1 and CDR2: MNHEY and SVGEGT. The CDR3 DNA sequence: TGTGCCAGCATTCAGGGGGTTGAAGCTTTCTTT. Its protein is CASIQGVEAFF.

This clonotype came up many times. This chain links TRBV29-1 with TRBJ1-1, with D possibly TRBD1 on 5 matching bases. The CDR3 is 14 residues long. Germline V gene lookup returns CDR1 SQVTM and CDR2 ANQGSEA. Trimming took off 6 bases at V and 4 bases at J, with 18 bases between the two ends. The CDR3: CSVVLREWATEAFF. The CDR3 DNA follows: TGCAGCGTGGTACTCAGGGAGTGGGCCACTGAAGCTTTCTTT.